Following are 20 T cell receptor beta chains from one sample sequenced in a study of breast tumors, draining lymph nodes, adjacent tissues. TCRdb reanalysed the multiplex PCR reads using MiXCR and keeps one entry per CDR3 protein. Seen here are about 230,000 distinct CDR3 sequences, approximately 31% observed once, and the top ten hold 1.2% to 1.5%. Breast cancer patients provided tissue from their axillary draining lymph nodes. Sequenced material: axillary lymph node tissue. The receptors here all came from a female donor with breast cancer. Some clones in this sample may be carry-over from other donors' samples.

On this clonotype: With a much larger clone just one base away, this may be a read error. The gene calls are TRBV11-3 and TRBJ2-7, with TRBD2 matching 9 bases. Per germline, CDR1 SGHNT and CDR2 YENEEA. Losses at the gene ends were 5 bases for V and 1 base for J; bases not matched to a gene: 12. The CDR3 runs 17 residues. CDR3 in amino acids: CASSPRTSASWSYEQYF. CDR3 DNA: TGTGCCAGCAGCCCCCGGACTAGCGCGAGTTGGTCCTACGAGCAGTACTTC.

The chain combines TRBV29-1 with TRBJ1-4; TRBD1 matches 7 bases. The CDR3 runs 13 residues. V lost 6 bases to trimming and J lost 3 bases; unmatched junction nucleotides: 4. Germline V lookup: CDR1 SQVTM, CDR2 ANQGSEA. DNA for the CDR3: TGCAGCGTGGGGGGGACAGCTAATGAAAAACTGTTTTTT. Protein sequence: CSVGGTANEKLFF.

The V call is TRBV5-4, the J call TRBJ1-6; D remains ambiguous. The V and J ends lost 0 bases and 7 bases respectively, with 14 bases between them. CDR1 SGHNT and CDR2 YYREEE come from the germline V gene (reference sequence). The CDR3 extends over 16 amino acids. DNA of the CDR3: TGTGCCAGCAGCTTGGGGCAGCGCCAGACAAATTCACCCCTCCACTTT. Its translation is CASSLGQRQTNSPLHF. Drawing the rest from reference TRBV5-4 and TRBJ1-6, the complete variable domain is ETGVTQSPTHLIKTRGQQVTLRCSSQSGHNTVSWYQQALGQGPQFIFQYYREEENGRGNFPPRFSGLQFPNYSSELNVNALELDDSALYLCASSLGQRQTNSPLHFGNGTRLTVT.

This clonotype was counted many times. The rearrangement uses TRBV7-2 and TRBJ2-1, with TRBD2 identical over 7 bases. There are 15 residues in the CDR3. Germline-derived CDR1 and CDR2 are SGHTA and FQGNSA. Losses at the gene ends were 2 bases for V and 2 bases for J; bases not matched to a gene: 3. The CDR3 loop is CASSLLAVTYNEQFF. In DNA, the CDR3 is TGTGCCAGCAGCTTACTAGCGGTGACCTACAATGAGCAGTTCTTC.

Concerning this clonotype: A clone one base away is much larger, so this may be a read error. V is TRBV6-6 and J is TRBJ1-6; tentative D call: TRBD1 (5 bases). This CDR3 is built from 16 residues. The germline V gene has CDR1 MNHNY and CDR2 SVGAGI (reference sequence). The V gene lost 5 bases and the J gene lost 7 bases, with 18 bases spanning the gap. CDR3 sequence (DNA): TGTGCCAGCAGTCCCCGACAGAGGCACGCCAATTCACCCCTCCACTTT. Protein sequence: CASSPRQRHANSPLHF.

This clonotype was seen many times. The V call is TRBV6-6, the J call TRBJ2-7; D call uncertain. CDR3 length equals 13 residues. Looked up from germline, CDR1 is MNHNY and CDR2 is SVGAGI (reference sequence). V dropped 5 bases and J dropped 2 bases, with 10 bases sitting between them. The CDR3 loop is CASSHRSTYEQYF. CDR3 coding DNA: TGTGCCAGCAGTCATCGCTCCACCTACGAGCAGTACTTC.

This clonotype was seen many times. The chain recombines TRBV3-1 with TRBJ2-7; no clear D. Germline-derived CDR1 and CDR2 are LGHDT and YNNKEL (reference sequence). This CDR3 has 15 residues. Trimming shortened V by 0 bases and J by 0 bases, and 9 bases separated the two germline ends. The CDR3: CASSQDRQFSYEQYF. CDR3 coding DNA: TGTGCCAGCAGCCAAGATCGGCAGTTCTCCTACGAGCAGTACTTC.

In its sample, this clonotype was seen many times. This chain joins TRBV5-6 and TRBJ2-5; 8 bases match TRBD1. This CDR3 is 20 amino acids long. Trimming took 10 bases from V and 7 from J; bases not matched to a gene: 33. CDR1 is SGHDT and CDR2 is YYEEEE in the germline V gene. The CDR3 region is CAGGLGTGFSDSSKPGTQYF. The CDR3 DNA reads as TGTGCCGGGGGGCTCGGGACAGGATTTTCGGACTCCAGCAAACCGGGGACCCAGTACTTC.

The genes are TRBV11-2 and TRBJ2-1; D not resolved. V lost 1 base, J lost 3 bases, and 10 bases lay in between. The germline V gene encodes CDR1 SGHAT and CDR2 FQNNGV. This CDR3 comprises 15 residues. The CDR3 DNA is TGTGCCAGCAGCTTAGTTGGGCCTTTCTACAATGAGCAGTTCTTC. This translates into CASSLVGPFYNEQFF.

This clonotype was recorded at least ten times. This may come from a read error, since a much larger clone is one base off. This chain connects TRBV20-1 to TRBJ2-5; 8 bases fit TRBD2. The CDR3 spans 14 residues. With V trimmed by 4 bases and J by 7 bases, 11 bases remained unmatched. Germline CDR1 DFQATT, CDR2 SNEGSKA (reference sequence). CDR3 sequence (DNA): TGCAGTGCTATCTACCTAGCGGGTCGGCCGACCCAGTACTTC. Its protein is CSAIYLAGRPTQYF.

This clonotype was detected ten times or more. The V gene is TRBV9, the J gene TRBJ1-2, with unresolved D. CDR1 is SGDLS and CDR2 is YYNGEE in the germline V gene. This CDR3 has 16 amino acids. V was pared by 0 bases and J by 0 bases, with 12 bases between. CDR3 loop: CASSVALGITNYGYTF. CDR3 DNA sequence: TGTGCCAGCAGCGTAGCTCTTGGCATAACTAACTATGGCTACACCTTC. The full variable domain, completed using reference TRBV9 and TRBJ1-2, is DSGVTQTPKHLITATGQRVTLRCSPRSGDLSVYWYQQSLDQGLQFLIQYYNGEERAKGNILERFSAQQFPDLHSELNLSSLELGDSALYFCASSVALGITNYGYTFGSGTRLTVV.

The rearrangement joins TRBV7-6 to TRBJ1-1, with D perhaps matching TRBD1 (6 bases). The germline CDR1 and CDR2 sequences are SGHVS and FNYEAQ. Trimming stripped 5 bases from V and 1 base from J, with 17 bases between. The CDR3 runs to 16 residues. The DNA for the CDR3 is TGTGCCAGCAGCCCTCGACAAGGCAGGGGGAACACTGAAGCTTTCTTT. This sequence encodes CASSPRQGRGNTEAFF.

V usage is TRBV7-2 and J usage is TRBJ2-5; a weak D match, TRBD2 (6 bases). Germline CDR1 and CDR2: SGHTA and FQGNSA. This CDR3 has 12 residues. Trimming removed 8 bases at V and 1 base at J, with 8 bases between. In nucleotides, the CDR3 is TGTGCCAGCGGCGGGGTCCAAGAGACCCAGTACTTC. It codes for CASGGVQETQYF.

This chain uses TRBV10-3 with TRBJ1-1, with no clear D. Germline V gene lookup returns CDR1 ENHRY and CDR2 SYGVKD. V dropped 4 bases and J dropped 7 bases, with 13 bases sitting between them. This CDR3 has 13 amino acids. For the CDR3, the DNA is TGTGCCATCAGTGTAGAGTCCCAATTTGAAGCTTTCTTT. Protein sequence: CAISVESQFEAFF.

The V call is TRBV24-1, the J call TRBJ2-7, with 11 bases aligning to TRBD2. Trimming took 0 bases from V and 6 from J; bases not matched to a gene: 15. The V gene's germline CDR1 is KGHDR and CDR2 SFDVKD. The CDR3 consists of 19 residues. The CDR3 region is CATSDLRFWLAGGEREQYF. The CDR3 DNA is TGTGCCACCAGTGATTTGAGGTTTTGGTTAGCGGGGGGGGAACGCGAGCAGTACTTC.

This clonotype was found a few times. This chain links TRBV18 with TRBJ2-5; D is uncertain. The CDR3 length is 16 residues. Germline V gives CDR1 KGHSH, CDR2 LQKENI. The V end was cut by 1 base, the J end by 2 bases, with 14 bases between. CDR3 region: CASSPLLLPKQETQYF. The CDR3 DNA follows: TGTGCCAGCTCACCACTCTTACTACCCAAGCAAGAGACCCAGTACTTC.

In regard to this clonotype: A read error may be the cause here, since a much bigger clone is one base away. The chain couples TRBV6-5 to TRBJ2-2, with D perhaps TRBD2 (5 bases). Per germline, CDR1 MNHEY and CDR2 SVGAGI. This CDR3 spans 15 amino acids. The CDR3 nucleotides are TGTGCCAGCAGTTCGGGCTTAGACGGAACCGGGGAGCTGCTTTTT. This codes for CASSSGLDGTGELLF.

This clonotype was picked up one time. This may arise from a read error, as a much more abundant clone is one base away. The chain is built from TRBV15 and TRBJ2-4; 7 bases map to TRBD2. Germline CDR1 LNHNV, CDR2 YYDKDF (reference sequence). This CDR3 spans 19 amino acids. The CDR3 sequence: CTTSRDESGGGGTKNIQYF. CDR3 DNA: TGTACCACCAGCAGAGATGAGTCGGGGGGTGGCGGGACCAAAAACATTCAGTACTTC.

The sample holds many counts of this clonotype. CDR3 loop: CASSDRGRGNTIYF. CDR3 nucleotide sequence: TGTGCCAGTTCGGACAGGGGGCGAGGAAACACCATATATTTT. The V gene is TRBV19, the J gene TRBJ1-3; TRBD1 agrees at 11 bases. Unmatched junction bases numbered 4, after V lost 8 bases and J lost 4 bases. Germline V gene lookup returns CDR1 LNHDA and CDR2 SQIVND (reference sequence). This CDR3 has 14 amino acids.

There are many counts of this clonotype. The DNA of the CDR3 is TGCGCCAGCAGCTTGGGACTAGCCGTGGAGACCCAGTACTTC. Protein sequence: CASSLGLAVETQYF. This chain uses TRBV5-1 with TRBJ2-5, with 7 positions matching TRBD2. Unmatched junction bases numbered 4, after V lost 0 bases and J lost 5 bases. The CDR3 spans 14 residues. From germline, CDR1 is SGHRS and CDR2 YFSETQ.